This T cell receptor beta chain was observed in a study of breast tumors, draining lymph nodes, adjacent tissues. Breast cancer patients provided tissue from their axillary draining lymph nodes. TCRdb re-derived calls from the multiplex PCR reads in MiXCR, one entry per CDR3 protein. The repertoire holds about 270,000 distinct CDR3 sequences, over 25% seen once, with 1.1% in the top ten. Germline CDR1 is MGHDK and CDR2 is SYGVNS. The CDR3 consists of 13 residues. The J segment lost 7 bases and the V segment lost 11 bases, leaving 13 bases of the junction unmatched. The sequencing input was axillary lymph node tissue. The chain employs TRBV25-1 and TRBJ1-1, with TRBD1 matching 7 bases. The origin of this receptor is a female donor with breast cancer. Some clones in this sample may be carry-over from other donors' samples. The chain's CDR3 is CADSGGRLGEAFF. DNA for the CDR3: TGTGCCGATTCAGGGGGAAGATTAGGTGAAGCTTTCTTT.